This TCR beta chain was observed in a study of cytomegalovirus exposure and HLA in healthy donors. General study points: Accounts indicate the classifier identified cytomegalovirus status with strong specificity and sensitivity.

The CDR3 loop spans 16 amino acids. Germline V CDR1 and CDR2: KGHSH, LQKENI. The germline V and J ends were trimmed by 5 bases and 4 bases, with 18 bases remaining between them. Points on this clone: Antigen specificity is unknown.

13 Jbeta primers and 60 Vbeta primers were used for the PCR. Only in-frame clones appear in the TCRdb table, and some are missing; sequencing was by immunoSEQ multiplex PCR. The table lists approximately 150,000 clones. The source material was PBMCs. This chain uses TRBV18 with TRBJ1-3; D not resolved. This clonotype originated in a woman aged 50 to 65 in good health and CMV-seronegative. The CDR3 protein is CASSATIPGSGNTIYF. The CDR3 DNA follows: TGTGCCAGCTCAGCTACAATACCAGGCTCCGGAAACACCATATATTTT.